Listed here is a single TCR beta chain. Germline CDR1 MNHEY, CDR2 SMNVEV (reference sequence). The CDR3 extends over 14 amino acids. V shed 6 bases and J shed 6 bases, with 18 bases lying between them. Indicated treatment: oral pan-JAK inhibitor, 5-10 mg twice daily. This specimen comes from a study of CD8+ T cells in alopecia areata. Following RNA extraction, reverse transcription yielded cDNA that acted as the sequencing template. Assay: immunoSEQ multiplex PCR; the TCRdb copy retains only in-frame clones and omits some. The sample lists some 200,000 clones; about 40% were seen once. This specimen was CD4+ T cells sorted from blood, taken at approximately week 36, from a patient treated with tofacitinib. The clonotype was recovered from a human donor with alopecia areata. The V call is TRBV27, the J call TRBJ2-7, with D unresolved. The CDR3, as DNA: TGTGCCAGCAGCCTCTCGATGGTAGGGTCCGAGCAGTACTTC. Its translation: CASSLSMVGSEQYF.